One sample yielded the 27 T cell receptor beta chains listed below, sequenced in a study of post-analysis software for immune sequencing data. General observations from the study: There were five or six TRBV segments more frequent in patients than controls, and TRBV5-6, TRBV5-1 and TRBV20-1 were among them.

Their antigens remain unidentified. Built from TCR beta cDNA, the libraries had unique molecular identifiers in them. From the PCR reads, TCRdb called clonotypes with MiXCR, one entry per CDR3 protein. The data show hundreds of thousands of distinct CDR3 sequences, around 64% seen once. Material for sequencing was blood. These receptor sequences come from a girl aged 2 to 10 with multiple sclerosis.

This chain connects TRBV3-1 to TRBJ2-1; 10 bases are a match to TRBD2. The ends lost 4 bases at V and 2 bases at J; junction bases unmatched: 11. The V gene's germline CDR1 is LGHDT and CDR2 YNNKEL (reference sequence). The CDR3 runs 18 residues. The CDR3 reads CASSPRGSGRRAYNEQFF. CDR3 DNA sequence: TGTGCCAGCAGCCCCCGGGGTAGCGGGAGGAGGGCCTACAATGAGCAGTTCTTC.

The CDR3, as DNA: TGTGCCAGCAGTGACCCTCAATTTCTGGCCTATGGCTACACCTTC. As protein: CASSDPQFLAYGYTF. This chain uses TRBV2 with TRBJ1-2, with D unresolved. Germline V gene data show CDR1 as SNHLY and CDR2 as FYNNEI. V gave up 3 bases and J gave up 4 bases, with 15 bases separating them. The CDR3 is 15 residues long.

The chain combines TRBV5-1 with TRBJ2-5; 9 bases align to TRBD1. Trimming at V came to 5 bases and at J to 3 bases, leaving 8 bases not matched to a gene. CDR1 is SGHRS, CDR2 YFSETQ, per germline. This CDR3 has 15 amino acids. CDR3 sequence (DNA): TGCGCCAGCAGAGATGGGACAGGGAGGGAAGAGACCCAGTACTTC. As protein: CASRDGTGREETQYF.

This chain's CDR3 is CASTPLAGDTGELFF. Here the CDR3 DNA reads TGTGCCAGCACCCCTCTAGCGGGGGACACCGGGGAGCTGTTTTTT. The rearrangement uses TRBV6-2 or TRBV6-3 and TRBJ2-2; 10 nucleotides line up with TRBD2. From germline, CDR1 is MNHEY and CDR2 SVGEGT. Trimming removed 7 bases from V and 3 bases from J; junction bases left unmatched: 5. The CDR3 contains 15 residues.

V gene TRBV18 combines with J gene TRBJ2-7, with 11 bases that match TRBD1. The CDR3 is 14 amino acids. The V gene end was trimmed by 3 bases and the J gene end by 5 bases; junction bases not matched to a gene: 3. The V gene's germline CDR1 is KGHSH and CDR2 LQKENI. The CDR3, as DNA: TGTGCCAGCTCACCCGGACAGGGGGCCAACGAGCAGTACTTC. Protein product: CASSPGQGANEQYF. The full variable domain, in which reference TRBV18 and TRBJ2-7 provide the parts outside the CDR3, is NAGVMQNPRHLVRRRGQEARLRCSPMKGHSHVYWYRQLPEEGLKFMVYLQKENIIDESGMPKERFSAEFPKEGPSILRIQQVVRGDSAAYFCASSPGQGANEQYFGPGTRLTVT.

V usage is TRBV4-1 and J usage is TRBJ2-5, with TRBD1 matching 7 bases. Germline V gives CDR1 MGHRA, CDR2 YSYEKL. Trimming at V came to 0 bases and at J to 5 bases, leaving 9 bases not matched to a gene. CDR3 length: 16 residues. The CDR3 spells CASSQDRAGGQETQYF. CDR3 DNA: TGCGCCAGCAGCCAAGATCGCGCAGGGGGTCAGGAGACCCAGTACTTC.

This chain joins TRBV24-1 and TRBJ2-5; D not certain. Germline CDR1 is KGHDR and CDR2 is SFDVKD. This CDR3 is 11 amino acids long. Trimming took off 4 bases at V and 5 bases at J, with 4 bases between the two ends. The CDR3 DNA reads TGTGCCACCAGTGAGGAGGAGACCCAGTACTTC. Translating gives CATSEEETQYF.

The gene calls are TRBV12-3 or TRBV12-4 and TRBJ1-5; 7 bases are a match to TRBD1. V trimming: 3 bases; J trimming: 0 bases; junction bases outside the gene matches: 2. The CDR3 runs to 15 residues. This chain's CDR3 is CASSFTGDSNQPQHF. The CDR3 coding sequence is TGTGCCAGCAGTTTTACAGGGGATAGCAATCAGCCCCAGCATTTT.

The rearrangement uses TRBV29-1 and TRBJ2-2, with TRBD1 as a possible D gene (5 bases). The V gene lost 6 bases and the J gene lost 1 base, with 9 bases spanning the gap. This CDR3 has 13 residues. Germline V gene data show CDR1 as SQVTM and CDR2 as ANQGSEA. CDR3 nucleotides: TGCAGCGTCCTCAGGGAGAACACCGGGGAGCTGTTTTTT. This gives the protein CSVLRENTGELFF.

The J gene is TRBJ1-2, the V gene TRBV29-1, with 7 positions matching TRBD1. The germline V gene has CDR1 SQVTM and CDR2 ANQGSEA. This CDR3 has 15 amino acids. Trimming removed 0 bases from V and 7 bases from J; junction bases left unmatched: 11. CDR3 coding DNA: TGCAGCGTTGAAGAAAGTGGGAGGCAGGGGGTTGGCTACACCTTC. It specifies CSVEESGRQGVGYTF.

The genes are TRBV20-1 and TRBJ2-1; 10 bases line up with TRBD2. The CDR3 extends over 16 amino acids. Trimming took 0 bases from V and 2 from J; bases not matched to a gene: 4. Germline assignment: CDR1 DFQATT and CDR2 SNEGSKA (reference sequence). The CDR3 nucleotides are TGCAGTGCTAGAGATTCCGGACTAGCGGCCTACAATGAGCAGTTCTTC. It codes for CSARDSGLAAYNEQFF.

The gene calls are TRBV28 and TRBJ1-6; D gene ambiguous. Germline V CDR1 and CDR2: MDHEN, SYDVKM. V gave up 8 bases and J gave up 4 bases, with 6 bases separating them. The CDR3 has 12 residues. The CDR3 region has the DNA TGTGCCAGCGGCAGTTATAATTCACCCCTCCACTTT. Residues: CASGSYNSPLHF.

A few counts support this clonotype. The chain recombines TRBV5-1 with TRBJ2-1, with TRBD1 matching 9 bases. The CDR3 consists of 15 residues. After removal of 4 bases from V and 9 bases from J, the junction contained 11 bases not matched to a gene. The germline gives CDR1 SGHRS, CDR2 YFSETQ. CDR3: CASSPQGAQGGEQFF. The CDR3 coding sequence is TGCGCCAGCAGCCCACAGGGGGCGCAGGGTGGTGAGCAGTTCTTC.

The CDR3 DNA follows: TGTGCCAGCAGTTACTCAGGCGACAGGATGAACACTGAAGCTTTCTTT. As protein: CASSYSGDRMNTEAFF. This chain links TRBV6-6 with TRBJ1-1; TRBD1 is a possible D gene (6 bases). The CDR3 runs to 16 residues. V was pared by 0 bases and J by 0 bases, with 11 bases between. Germline V lookup: CDR1 MNHNY, CDR2 SVGAGI (reference sequence).

The rearrangement links TRBV3-1 to TRBJ2-1, with D possibly being TRBD2 (5 bases). The CDR3 extends over 17 amino acids. The V gene lost 1 base and the J gene lost 0 bases, with 13 bases spanning the gap. Germline V gene sequence: CDR1 LGHDT, CDR2 YNNKEL (reference sequence). In nucleotides, the CDR3 is TGTGCCAGCAGCCAAGTGCGGGTGGCGAGCTCCTACAATGAGCAGTTCTTC. Translating gives CASSQVRVASSYNEQFF.

The V and J genes are TRBV6-5 and TRBJ2-5; 7 bases map to TRBD2. The J call may be in error: the DNA end matches TRBJ2-7 better. In germline, CDR1 is MNHEY, CDR2 SVGAGI. This CDR3 spans 14 amino acids. CDR3 in DNA: TGTGCCAGCGGGAACCGAGGGAGGGAGCGCGAGCAGTACTTC. Its protein product is CASGNRGREREQYF.

V and J are TRBV5-1 and TRBJ1-1; D uncertain. The germline gives CDR1 SGHRS, CDR2 YFSETQ. CDR3 length equals 16 residues. Trimming shortened V by 0 bases and J by 5 bases, and 17 bases separated the two germline ends. CDR3 in DNA: TGCGCCAGCAGCTTGGCTTTGGAGGGCTTTGGTACTGAAGCTTTCTTT. Its protein is CASSLALEGFGTEAFF. Supplemented by reference TRBV5-1 and TRBJ1-1, the full variable domain reads KAGVTQTPRYLIKTRGQQVTLSCSPISGHRSVSWYQQTPGQGLQFLFEYFSETQRNKGNFPGRFSGRQFSNSRSEMNVSTLELGDSALYLCASSLALEGFGTEAFFGQGTRLTVV.

The CDR3, as DNA: TGCGCCAGCAGTGAGTCGGGAGGCTACGAGCAGTACTTC. It codes for CASSESGGYEQYF. The V call is TRBV10-1, the J call TRBJ2-7; perhaps TRBD2 as D (6 bases). The CDR3 spans 13 residues. Trimming shortened V by 0 bases and J by 3 bases, and 6 bases separated the two germline ends. Per germline, CDR1 WNHNN and CDR2 SYGVQD (reference sequence).

The chain combines TRBV4-1 with TRBJ2-3, with TRBD2 matching over 8 bases. V was pared by 1 base and J by 4 bases, with 4 bases of the junction left unmatched. CDR1 MGHRA and CDR2 YSYEKL come from the germline V gene. The CDR3 runs to 15 residues. Here the CDR3 reads CASSQVAGRADTQYF. The CDR3 bases are TGCGCCAGCAGCCAAGTAGCGGGAAGGGCAGATACGCAGTATTTT.

This clonotype has more than one count but fewer than ten. The chain carries TRBV7-9 and TRBJ2-3; possibly TRBD2 for D (6 bases). Trimming removed 5 bases from V and 4 bases from J, with 19 bases in between. This CDR3 spans 16 amino acids. The germline V gene encodes CDR1 SEHNR and CDR2 FQNEAQ (reference sequence). The CDR3 reads CASSPERGINADTQYF. The CDR3 DNA is TGTGCCAGCAGCCCCGAGCGCGGGATAAACGCAGATACGCAGTATTTT.

This sequence joins TRBV12-3 or TRBV12-4 and TRBJ2-1; TRBD2 is a possible D gene (5 bases). The V end lost 6 bases, the J end lost 4 bases, and 22 bases lay between the germline ends. The CDR3 runs to 17 residues. The CDR3 DNA reads as TGTGCCAGCAGCCCGAGGGCAGGAGTAAAAAAGTACAATGAGCAGTTCTTC. Amino acid sequence: CASSPRAGVKKYNEQFF.

The rearrangement joins TRBV15 to TRBJ2-3, with D maybe TRBD1 (7 bases). Per the germline V gene, CDR1 is LNHNV and CDR2 is YYDKDF (reference sequence). Trimming shortened V by 0 bases and J by 2 bases, and 18 bases separated the two germline ends. CDR3 size: 18 residues. CDR3 protein: CATSRDQGQGEATDTQYF. The CDR3 DNA follows: TGTGCCACCAGCAGAGATCAAGGGCAGGGGGAGGCCACAGATACGCAGTATTTT.

This clonotype was seen once. The V call is TRBV3-1, the J call TRBJ1-4; D gene ambiguous. Deletions cut 1 base from V and 0 bases from J, with 6 bases between. This CDR3 is built from 15 residues. The germline V gene has CDR1 LGHDT and CDR2 YNNKEL (reference sequence). The CDR3 spells CASSQARSTNEKLFF. The CDR3 DNA follows: TGTGCCAGCAGCCAAGCTCGGTCAACTAATGAAAAACTGTTTTTT.

The chain combines TRBV14 with TRBJ2-7; the D is unclear. Germline assignment: CDR1 SGHDN and CDR2 FVKESK. The CDR3 loop spans 14 amino acids. The V and J ends lost 8 bases and 3 bases respectively, with 17 bases between them. CDR3 residues: CASSSTGSFYEQYF. The CDR3 DNA sequence: TGTGCCAGCTCGTCCACCGGGTCTTTCTACGAGCAGTACTTC.

The V gene is TRBV10-3, the J gene TRBJ2-1; 7 bases are a match to TRBD2. CDR1 ENHRY and CDR2 SYGVKD come from the germline V gene. After removal of 2 bases from V and 5 bases from J, the junction contained 6 bases not matched to a gene. This CDR3 is 15 amino acids long. The CDR3 is CAISEETSRNNEQFF. The CDR3 DNA follows: TGTGCCATCAGTGAGGAGACTAGCAGAAACAATGAGCAGTTCTTC.

This chain uses TRBV10-3 with TRBJ1-5; TRBD1 matches at 9 bases. The J segment lost 1 base and the V segment lost 6 bases, leaving 4 bases of the junction unmatched. The CDR3 consists of 15 residues. Germline V lookup: CDR1 ENHRY, CDR2 SYGVKD. This chain's CDR3 is CAISYDRGSNQPQHF. The CDR3 DNA follows: TGTGCCATCAGCTATGACAGGGGGAGCAATCAGCCCCAGCATTTT.

This clonotype was observed a handful of times. The V gene is TRBV7-8, the J gene TRBJ2-1, with 10 bases fitting TRBD2. The germline V gene has CDR1 SGHVS and CDR2 FQNEAQ. This CDR3 region has 18 residues. Trimming removed 6 bases from V and 0 bases from J; junction bases left unmatched: 11. CDR3 bases: TGTGCCAGCAGTCCTCGGCAGGGACTAGCGAACTCCTACAATGAGCAGTTCTTC. Translated, it gives CASSPRQGLANSYNEQFF.